The clone carrying this T cell receptor beta chain occurred once. Antigen unknown. The V gene's germline CDR1 is MNHEY and CDR2 SVGAGI. The CDR3 is 15 residues long. The ends lost 2 bases at V and 2 bases at J; junction bases unmatched: 4. This table comes from immunoSEQ multiplex PCR, and its TCRdb copy is limited to in-frame clones, with some not included. Of 150,000 to 200,000 clones listed, approximately 86% are singletons. This record belongs to a study of cytomegalovirus exposure and HLA in healthy donors. Whole-study results and caveats: Testing in vitro showed a few CMV-associated chains specific for CMV antigens. Some TCR beta chains (roughly 150 of them) were listed as cytomegalovirus-associated. Whilst most TCR sequences proved rare, a subset of public TCRs occurred across many donors.

The donors belonged to the roughly 110-subject validation cohort, separate from the roughly 700-subject first cohort. The sequencing input was PBMCs. The receptor comes from a young man in good health and CMV-seropositive. The rearrangement joins TRBV6-5 to TRBJ2-7; 9 positions agree with TRBD1. The CDR3 nucleotides are TGTGCCAGCAGTTACCTTCACAGGGGGCCCTACGAGCAGTACTTC. Encoded protein: CASSYLHRGPYEQYF.